These 10 T cell receptor beta chains were all obtained from the same sample, sequenced in a study of beta chain features in type 1 diabetes. Their recognized antigens are unknown. Points from the study as a whole: TCRB CDR3s from Type 1 diabetes patients were moderately but significantly shorter in all four CD4+ subsets.

As every portion of the isolated RNA was reverse transcribed, the sequencing read expressed TCRB transcripts. Using immunoSEQ multiplex PCR, the repertoire was profiled, and TCRdb retains in-frame clones only, with some absent. This table has about 190,000 clones, approximately 8.1% appearing once. Sequencing used central memory CD4+ T cells from blood. The origin of the receptors is a woman aged 40 to 49 with type 1 diabetes.

This clone has just a few counts. The chain is built from TRBV19 and TRBJ1-4; TRBD1 agrees at 7 bases. The germline gives CDR1 LNHDA, CDR2 SQIVND (reference sequence). V trimming: 6 bases; J trimming: 5 bases; junction bases outside the gene matches: 12. The length of the CDR3 is 16 residues. DNA of the CDR3: TGTGCCAGTAGCTTCGGGACAGACATTGGCAATGAAAAACTGTTTTTT. As protein: CASSFGTDIGNEKLFF.

The chain recombines TRBV27 with TRBJ1-1; a possible D gene is TRBD1 (6 bases). The CDR3 runs 16 residues. V was shortened by 5 bases and J by 1 base, with 17 bases between the two germline ends. Germline V CDR1 and CDR2: MNHEY, SMNVEV (reference sequence). CDR3 nucleotide sequence: TGTGCCAGCAGTATGGTCAGGGGTCGGCAGAACACTGAAGCTTTCTTT. Protein product: CASSMVRGRQNTEAFF.

The V gene is TRBV5-1, the J gene TRBJ2-1; tentatively, D is TRBD2 (6 bases). The length of the CDR3 is 14 residues. V was trimmed by 3 bases and J by 8 bases, leaving 15 bases between them. The germline V gene has CDR1 SGHRS and CDR2 YFSETQ. Here the CDR3 reads CASSYNWGVDEQFF. CDR3 bases: TGCGCCAGCAGCTATAACTGGGGGGTCGATGAGCAGTTCTTC.

This clone has more than one count but fewer than ten. The gene calls are TRBV25-1 and TRBJ1-4; 8 bases agree with TRBD1. The CDR3 is 16 residues long. J gave up 10 bases and V 4 bases, and 14 bases lay outside the gene matches. Germline CDR1 and CDR2: MGHDK and SYGVNS. CDR3 amino acids: CASSAIPSGGVGKLFF. The CDR3 DNA sequence: TGTGCCAGCAGTGCCATTCCCTCAGGGGGCGTGGGAAAACTGTTTTTT. Variable domain in full (rest from reference TRBV25-1 and TRBJ1-4): EADIYQTPRYLVIGTGKKITLECSQTMGHDKMYWYQQDPGMELHLIHYSYGVNSTEKGDLSSESTVSRIRTEHFPLTLESARPSHTSQYLCASSAIPSGGVGKLFFGSGTQLSVL.

This clone was observed a few times. V usage is TRBV27 and J usage is TRBJ2-3; D may be TRBD2 (5 bases). From germline, CDR1 is MNHEY and CDR2 SMNVEV (reference sequence). This CDR3 has 14 amino acids. Deletions cut 2 bases from V and 8 bases from J, with 14 bases between. The CDR3 region is CASSLGSGFGTQYF. The CDR3 DNA sequence: TGTGCCAGCAGTTTAGGTTCGGGGTTTGGTACGCAGTATTTT.

The chain employs TRBV28 and TRBJ2-1, with unresolved D. The CDR3 has 12 amino acids. Germline V lookup: CDR1 MDHEN, CDR2 SYDVKM. Trimming shortened V by 8 bases and J by 10 bases, and 15 bases separated the two germline ends. CDR3 amino acids: CASALVEREQFF. CDR3 coding DNA: TGTGCCAGCGCACTCGTAGAGCGCGAGCAGTTCTTC.

This clone was seen a handful of times. The rearrangement uses TRBV7-2 and TRBJ1-2; TRBD1 matches at 11 bases. Germline values: CDR1 SGHTA, CDR2 FQGNSA. The CDR3 is 16 amino acids. The V and J ends lost 3 bases and 6 bases, in that order; junction bases with no gene match: 9. The CDR3 sequence is CASSFVGQGADHGYTF. DNA for the CDR3: TGTGCCAGCAGCTTCGTAGGACAGGGGGCTGATCATGGCTACACCTTC.

This sequence joins TRBV7-9 and TRBJ1-2; D may be TRBD1 (5 bases). In germline, CDR1 is SEHNR, CDR2 FQNEAQ (reference sequence). V lost 5 bases to trimming and J lost 3 bases, with 7 bases between them. The CDR3 contains 12 residues. CDR3 nucleotide sequence: TGTGCCAGCAGCCCGACAGACTATGGCTACACCTTC. Its protein product is CASSPTDYGYTF.

This clone was detected a few times. The chain is built from TRBV9 and TRBJ2-3; 10 bases are a match to TRBD2. Trimming took 0 bases from V and 6 from J; bases not matched to a gene: 7. The CDR3 contains 16 residues. CDR1 and CDR2 (germline): SGDLS, YYNGEE. CDR3 amino acids: CASSVGLAGAGDTQYF. CDR3 coding DNA: TGTGCCAGCAGCGTAGGGCTAGCGGGGGCAGGGGATACGCAGTATTTT.

This clone turned up a few times. The rearrangement uses TRBV2 and TRBJ2-1, with 7 bases that match TRBD2. V lost 8 bases and J lost 6; bases outside the gene matches: 10. There are 14 residues in the CDR3. Germline lookup yields CDR1 SNHLY and CDR2 FYNNEI. The CDR3 is CASRREPSGNEQFF. In nucleotides, the CDR3 is TGTGCCAGCCGCAGAGAGCCTAGCGGCAATGAGCAGTTCTTC.